The rows below give T cell receptor beta chains drawn from one sample of a study of CD8+ T cells in alopecia areata. Sequenced by immunoSEQ multiplex PCR; TCRdb stores in-frame clones only, minus some. The data show roughly 100,000 clones, with 65% to 90% seen just once and over 8.5% held by the top ten. Source: CD8+ T cells sorted from blood, taken between weeks 30 and 35, from a patient treated with tofacitinib. These receptors were taken from a human donor with alopecia areata. The CDR3 runs from the conserved cysteine through the conserved F or W. A D gene is named only where the DNA matches it firmly. Rows give clone size only sometimes, using once, few, many, or a class for an expanded clone.

J	length	size	D	V	DNA	CDR3
TRBJ2-7	17	NA	TRBD1	TRBV4-2	TGTGCCAGCAGCCAACAAGGAGCCGGGACAGGGCGCTACGAGCAGTACTTC	CASSQQGAGTGRYEQYF
TRBJ2-5	13	NA	NA	TRBV4-3	TGCGCCAGCAGCCCACACGACCAAGAGACCCAGTACTTC	CASSPHDQETQYF
TRBJ1-1	18	NA	TRBD1	TRBV27	TGTGCCAGCAGTCCACACCTACGCGGAGGGACAGTGGAAACTGAAGCTTTCTTT	CASSPHLRGGTVETEAFF
TRBJ2-4	18	NA	TRBD1	TRBV11-2	TGTGCCAGCAGCCTTGACGGGACAGACCTTCTAGCCAAAAACATTCAGTACTTC	CASSLDGTDLLAKNIQYF
TRBJ2-1	13	few	NA	TRBV7-3	TGTGCCAGCAGCTTAGGGTCAGGGGATGAGCAGTTCTTC	CASSLGSGDEQFF
TRBJ2-5	16	NA	TRBD2	TRBV28	TGTGCCAGCAGTTTACGTGGCGGGAGGTTCACAGAGACCCAGTACTTC	CASSLRGGRFTETQYF
TRBJ2-1	15	once	NA	TRBV4-1	TGCGCCAGCAGCCAAGAGAAGGACATCTACAATGAGCAGTTCTTC	CASSQEKDIYNEQFF
TRBJ2-1	14	NA	TRBD2	TRBV15	TGTGCCACCAGCGGGACTAGCGGCTACAATGAGCAGTTCTTC	CATSGTSGYNEQFF
TRBJ2-1	17	once	TRBD2	TRBV2	TGTGCCAGCAGTCAAAATAGCGGGGAGAGGTTGAACAATGAGCAGTTCTTC	CASSQNSGERLNNEQFF
TRBJ2-2	16	NA	TRBD2	TRBV29-1	TGCAGCGTTCGGGGGGGACTAGCGCATAACACCGGGGAGCTGTTTTTT	CSVRGGLAHNTGELFF
TRBJ1-2	14	NA	NA	TRBV2	TGTGCCAGCAGGGAGGTCTCAGAAAACTATGGCTACACCTTC	CASREVSENYGYTF
TRBJ2-1	15	NA	TRBD2	TRBV27	TGTGCCAGCAGTTTATCTAGCGGGATAAACAATGAGCAGTTCTTC	CASSLSSGINNEQFF
TRBJ2-7	13	medium-sized	NA	TRBV2	TGTGCCAGTCAGGAGAGTCTCTTCTACGAGCAGTACTTC	CASQESLFYEQYF
TRBJ1-1	11	NA	NA	TRBV29-1	TGCAGCGTTGGCAGGAACACTGAAGCTTTCTTT	CSVGRNTEAFF
TRBJ2-1	15	NA	TRBD2	TRBV9	TGTGCCAGCAGCGGAAGCGGGGGGGCCCACAATGAGCAGTTCTTC	CASSGSGGAHNEQFF
TRBJ2-3	17	NA	NA	TRBV4-1	TGCGCCAGCAGCCAAGAATCGGGGGGCCGTTACACAGATACGCAGTATTTT	CASSQESGGRYTDTQYF
TRBJ2-1	15	NA	TRBD1	TRBV5-1	TGCGCCAGCAGCCCAGGACAGGGGGCTCCCCATGAGCAGTTCTTC	CASSPGQGAPHEQFF
TRBJ2-7	11	NA	NA	TRBV6-1	TGTGCCAGCGTCAGGGGACTCGAGCAGTACTTC	CASVRGLEQYF
TRBJ2-1	15	NA	NA	TRBV6-5	TGTGCCAGCAGGCCCGACCTGAGCTCCTACAATGAGCAGTTCTTC	CASRPDLSSYNEQFF